Each of the 21 T cell receptor beta chains below was sequenced from the same sample in a study of shared clonotypes between healthy human individuals. Clones were sequenced by immunoSEQ multiplex PCR, and TCRdb holds only the in-frame ones, with some missing. The sample has 1,500,000 or so clones, about 98.5% seen once. Sequencing input: naive CD4+ T cells sorted from blood. Subset denoted: CD45RA+ positively selected. These TCRs come from a man aged 25-40 years in good health.

The rearrangement links TRBV7-2 to TRBJ2-1; tentatively, D is TRBD1 or TRBD2 (5 bases each). CDR1 is SGHTA and CDR2 is FQGNSA in the germline V gene. The length of the CDR3 is 13 residues. Trimming left V 7 bases short and J 13 bases short, with 20 bases between. The CDR3 here is CASTPGPTIIQFF. The CDR3, as DNA: TGTGCCAGCACTCCGGGACCCACAATTATCCAGTTCTTC.

V gene TRBV5-4 combines with J gene TRBJ2-2; D not certain. Trimming pared 1 base from V and 0 bases from J, leaving 7 bases between. Per the germline V gene, CDR1 is SGHNT and CDR2 is YYREEE (reference sequence). The CDR3 length is 15 residues. This CDR3 reads CASSLNRANTGELFF. CDR3 nucleotide sequence: TGTGCCAGCAGCTTGAACAGAGCGAACACCGGGGAGCTGTTTTTT.

Only one count was recorded for this clone. Other nucleotide sequences from this sample produce the same CDR3. The chain couples TRBV5-1 to TRBJ2-2; D is ambiguous. V shed 0 bases and J shed 4 bases, with 7 bases lying between them. This CDR3 contains 14 residues. CDR1 is SGHRS, CDR2 YFSETQ, per germline. The CDR3 region is CASSLGQTTGELFF. In nucleotides, the CDR3 is TGCGCCAGCAGCTTGGGCCAGACCACCGGGGAGCTGTTTTTT.

V and J are TRBV5-5 and TRBJ2-5, with D perhaps TRBD2 (5 bases). The CDR3 covers 14 residues. V lost 0 bases, J lost 5 bases, and 11 bases lay in between. Germline lookup yields CDR1 SGHKS and CDR2 YYEKEE (reference sequence). This CDR3 reads CASSLGGAPETQYF. The CDR3 DNA is TGTGCCAGCAGCTTGGGGGGAGCCCCGGAGACCCAGTACTTC.

The V and J genes are TRBV6-5 and TRBJ2-7; possibly TRBD2 for D (6 bases). V dropped 6 bases and J dropped 1 base, with 16 bases sitting between them. Germline CDR1 MNHEY, CDR2 SVGAGI. The CDR3 loop spans 15 amino acids. Here the CDR3 DNA reads TGTGCCAGCAGATCCGGGGGAGTTAAATCCTACGAGCAGTACTTC. It specifies CASRSGGVKSYEQYF.

V usage is TRBV18 and J usage is TRBJ1-3, with 10 bases aligning to TRBD1. From germline, CDR1 is KGHSH and CDR2 LQKENI. The CDR3 is made up of 16 amino acids. Trimming took 5 bases from V and 2 from J; bases not matched to a gene: 6. CDR3 in DNA: TGTGCCAGCTCATCATCCGGGACAGGGGCTGGAAACACCATATATTTT. It encodes CASSSSGTGAGNTIYF. The variable domain in full, with the rest retrieved from reference TRBV18 and TRBJ1-3, is NAGVMQNPRHLVRRRGQEARLRCSPMKGHSHVYWYRQLPEEGLKFMVYLQKENIIDESGMPKERFSAEFPKEGPSILRIQQVVRGDSAAYFCASSSSGTGAGNTIYFGEGSWLTVV.

V usage is TRBV7-8 and J usage is TRBJ2-7; D uncertain. This CDR3 has 13 residues. Germline CDR1 is SGHVS and CDR2 is FQNEAQ. The V end lost 3 bases, the J end lost 0 bases, and 6 bases lay between the germline ends. CDR3 nucleotides: TGTGCCAGCAGCTTCGAGGTCTCCTACGAGCAGTACTTC. Translating it yields CASSFEVSYEQYF.

This clone came up once. This chain links TRBV7-2 with TRBJ2-1; 14 nucleotides agree with TRBD2. V dropped 5 bases and J dropped 7; count of bases not matched to a gene: 7. Looked up from germline, CDR1 is SGHTA and CDR2 is FQGNSA. The CDR3 contains 16 residues. This chain's CDR3 is CASSEGLAGGLNEQFF. CDR3 in DNA: TGTGCCAGCAGCGAAGGACTAGCGGGAGGATTGAATGAGCAGTTCTTC.

V gene TRBV10-3 combines with J gene TRBJ2-3, with D perhaps matching TRBD2 (5 bases). Germline V gene lookup returns CDR1 ENHRY and CDR2 SYGVKD. The CDR3 runs to 11 residues. V shed 10 bases and J shed 4 bases, with 9 bases lying between them. CDR3 loop: CATEGADTQYF. DNA of the CDR3: TGTGCCACCGAGGGCGCAGATACGCAGTATTTT.

The V gene is TRBV30, the J gene TRBJ1-4, with a weak D call TRBD1 (6 bases). V was cut by 4 bases and J by 3 bases, with 15 bases left in between. CDR3 length: 15 amino acids. Germline V gene data show CDR1 as GTSNPN and CDR2 as SVGIG (reference sequence). CDR3 nucleotide sequence: TGTGCCTGGATATCCAAGGGGGAGCCTAATGAAAAACTGTTTTTT. Amino acids: CAWISKGEPNEKLFF.

V is TRBV4-3 and J is TRBJ2-1, with 10 nucleotides matching TRBD2. Germline V gene lookup returns CDR1 LGHNA and CDR2 YSLEER. The CDR3 is 15 amino acids. V was clipped by 0 bases and J by 10 bases; unmatched bases: 6. The CDR3 is CASSQEPLSGREQFF. In DNA form, the CDR3 reads TGCGCCAGCAGCCAAGAACCTCTTAGCGGGAGGGAGCAGTTCTTC.

This chain joins TRBV27 and TRBJ1-1; no reliable D call. Germline CDR1 MNHEY, CDR2 SMNVEV (reference sequence). V lost 6 bases, J lost 8 bases, and 13 bases lay in between. The CDR3 loop spans 12 amino acids. The CDR3 protein is CASSENRGEAFF. As DNA, the CDR3 is TGTGCCAGCAGCGAGAACCGAGGCGAAGCTTTCTTT.

J is TRBJ1-1 and V is TRBV5-4, with unresolved D. The length of the CDR3 is 14 residues. With 0 bases removed from V and 4 bases from J, the gap between germline ends came to 10 bases. Germline loops: CDR1 SGHNT, CDR2 YYREEE (reference sequence). The DNA of the CDR3 is TGTGCCAGCAGCTTGGCCTCAGGTGTCACTGAAGCTTTCTTT. Amino acids: CASSLASGVTEAFF.

The chain employs TRBV25-1 and TRBJ2-1; 13 nucleotides match TRBD2. Per germline, CDR1 MGHDK and CDR2 SYGVNS. The CDR3 is made up of 18 amino acids. J was trimmed by 8 bases and V by 1 base; bases with no gene match: 11. CDR3 in DNA: TGTGCCAGCAGTGAATTGACAGGGGGCGGACTAGCGGGAGATGAGCAGTTCTTC. Translating it yields CASSELTGGGLAGDEQFF.

Comment on this clone: The sample has other DNA sequences that encode this CDR3 too. This chain uses TRBV11-2 with TRBJ2-7, with D uncertain. The V and J ends lost 1 base and 0 bases respectively, with 4 bases between them. The CDR3 is 13 residues long. CDR1 SGHAT and CDR2 FQNNGV come from the germline V gene. CDR3 sequence reads: CASSLGHSYEQYF. CDR3 nucleotide sequence: TGTGCCAGCAGCTTAGGTCACTCCTACGAGCAGTACTTC.

The chain joins TRBV11-2 to TRBJ2-1; TRBD2 agrees at 9 bases. With V trimmed by 5 bases and J by 10 bases, 12 bases remained unmatched. The length of the CDR3 is 15 residues. CDR1 SGHAT and CDR2 FQNNGV come from the germline V gene. CDR3 amino acids: CASSETGLATGEQFF. The DNA for the CDR3 is TGTGCCAGCAGCGAGACGGGACTAGCAACCGGGGAGCAGTTCTTC.

The chain combines TRBV4-1 with TRBJ2-7; a possible D gene is TRBD1 (5 bases). The CDR3 covers 15 residues. Looked up from germline, CDR1 is MGHRA and CDR2 is YSYEKL. V gave up 2 bases and J gave up 0 bases, with 11 bases separating them. The CDR3 sequence is CASSQQGLSSYEQYF. The CDR3 DNA reads TGCGCCAGCAGCCAACAGGGATTGAGCTCCTACGAGCAGTACTTC.

With regard to this clone: This specimen includes other DNA sequences encoding the same CDR3. The chain combines TRBV6-5 with TRBJ1-5; no definite D call. This CDR3 spans 13 amino acids. Deletions cut 3 bases from V and 5 bases from J, with 8 bases between. Germline-derived CDR1 and CDR2 are MNHEY and SVGAGI. The CDR3 DNA reads as TGTGCCAGCAGTTATACTAGGGATCAGCCCCAGCATTTT. Amino acid sequence: CASSYTRDQPQHF.

This chain uses TRBV19 with TRBJ1-5; maybe TRBD1 (5 bases). The germline V gene encodes CDR1 LNHDA and CDR2 SQIVND (reference sequence). Trimming shortened V by 4 bases and J by 1 base, and 8 bases separated the two germline ends. This CDR3 has 14 residues. The CDR3 reads CASSSWDSNQPQHF. The CDR3 nucleotides are TGTGCCAGTAGTAGTTGGGACAGCAATCAGCCCCAGCATTTT. The full variable domain, completed using reference TRBV19 and TRBJ1-5, is DGGITQSPKYLFRKEGQNVTLSCEQNLNHDAMYWYRQDPGQGLRLIYYSQIVNDFQKGDIAEGYSVSREKKESFPLTVTSAQKNPTAFYLCASSSWDSNQPQHFGDGTRLSIL.

This chain uses TRBV5-1 with TRBJ2-1, with D tentatively TRBD2 (5 bases). From germline, CDR1 is SGHRS and CDR2 YFSETQ. Between the trimmed V and J ends, which lost 0 bases and 4 bases, there was a span of 11 bases. The CDR3 loop spans 15 amino acids. The CDR3 spells CASSLDEGRYNEQFF. CDR3 sequence (DNA): TGCGCCAGCAGCTTGGATGAGGGAAGATACAATGAGCAGTTCTTC. The full variable domain, rest sourced from reference TRBV5-1 and TRBJ2-1, is KAGVTQTPRYLIKTRGQQVTLSCSPISGHRSVSWYQQTPGQGLQFLFEYFSETQRNKGNFPGRFSGRQFSNSRSEMNVSTLELGDSALYLCASSLDEGRYNEQFFGPGTRLTVL.

A remark on this clone: Other DNA sequences within the sample encode an identical CDR3. The chain uses TRBV5-6 and TRBJ2-2; D perhaps matches TRBD2 (5 bases). The CDR3 totals 13 residues. Per germline, CDR1 SGHDT and CDR2 YYEEEE. The V and J ends lost 0 bases and 5 bases respectively, with 5 bases between them. CDR3 in DNA: TGTGCCAGCAGCTTGGGCGGGACCGGGGAGCTGTTTTTT. Amino acid sequence: CASSLGGTGELFF. The whole variable domain, remainder taken from reference TRBV5-6 and TRBJ2-2, is DAGVTQSPTHLIKTRGQQVTLRCSPKSGHDTVSWYQQALGQGPQFIFQYYEEEERQRGNFPDRFSGHQFPNYSSELNVNALLLGDSALYLCASSLGGTGELFFGEGSRLTVL.